This T cell receptor beta chain was identified in a study of blood T cells in healthy people across ages. Study results and caveats: One million T cells yielded diversity estimates that were considered underestimates. Unsorted PBMCs prevented conclusive naive versus antigen-experienced comparison. Correlation between TCR beta diversity and naive T cell percentage was strong.

Per germline, CDR1 LGHNA and CDR2 YSLEER. Trimming removed 2 bases from V and 5 bases from J, with 7 bases in between. The CDR3 extends over 13 amino acids. For this clonotype: Its antigen is unidentified.

Primed by a sample-barcoded 5' primer and a J-beta primer mix, a second PCR proceeded for roughly 6 to 12 cycles. TCRdb processed the 5' RACE reads anew with MiXCR; each CDR3 protein has one entry. The table shows some 670,000 distinct CDR3 sequences, with 40% to 65% occurring only once. The authors drew around 9.3 milliliters of peripheral blood from each donor. The sequenced material came from blood. This sequence joins TRBV4-3 and TRBJ1-5; no clear D. The TCR originated in an elderly woman in good health. The CDR3 DNA follows: TGCGCCAGCAGCCAACGGTTTGATCAGCCCCAGCATTTT. Translation: CASSQRFDQPQHF.